This T cell receptor beta chain was sequenced for a study of T cell clones after liver transplantation. Study-level background: TCRbeta sequencing after a pre-transplant mixed lymphocyte reaction identified graft-donor-reactive clones, later tracked in post-transplant blood. Three of eight recipients were HCV-positive; others had non-autoimmune, non-viral indications. Standard immunosuppression, with no induction, continued until 12-24 months after transplant.

Germline loops: CDR1 SGHTA, CDR2 FQGTGA. Trimming stripped 2 bases from V and 7 bases from J, with 14 bases between. The CDR3 consists of 14 residues. Generated by immunoSEQ multiplex PCR, the TCRdb table keeps only in-frame clones and is missing some. Among roughly 80,000 clones listed, approximately 87% were seen once. Sequenced material: CD4+ T cells from blood, taken at the 22-month timepoint. This chain joins TRBV7-3 and TRBJ1-2; tentatively, D is TRBD1 (5 bases). The TCR was taken from a human patient who received a liver transplant. Some T cells may possibly be graft donor cells. Here the CDR3 reads CASSLSPRGAGYTF. In nucleotides, the CDR3 is TGTGCCAGCAGCTTATCGCCCCGAGGGGCTGGCTACACCTTC.